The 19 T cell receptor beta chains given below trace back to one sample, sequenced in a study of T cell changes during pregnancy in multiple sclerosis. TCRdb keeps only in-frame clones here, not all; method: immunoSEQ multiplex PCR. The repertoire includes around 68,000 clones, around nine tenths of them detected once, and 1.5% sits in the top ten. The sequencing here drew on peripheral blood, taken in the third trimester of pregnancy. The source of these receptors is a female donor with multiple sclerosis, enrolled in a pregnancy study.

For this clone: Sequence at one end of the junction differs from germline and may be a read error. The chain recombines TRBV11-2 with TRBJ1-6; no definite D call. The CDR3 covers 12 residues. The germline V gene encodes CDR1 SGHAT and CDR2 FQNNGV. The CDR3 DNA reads TGTGCCAGCAGCTCCAATAATTCACCCCTCCACTTT. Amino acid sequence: CASSSNNSPLHF.

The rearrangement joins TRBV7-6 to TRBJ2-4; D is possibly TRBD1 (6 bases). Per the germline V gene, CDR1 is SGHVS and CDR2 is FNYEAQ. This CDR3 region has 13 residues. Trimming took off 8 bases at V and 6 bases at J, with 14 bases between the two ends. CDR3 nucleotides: TGTGCCAGCTCAACAGGGACGTCAAACATTCAGTACTTC. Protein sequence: CASSTGTSNIQYF.

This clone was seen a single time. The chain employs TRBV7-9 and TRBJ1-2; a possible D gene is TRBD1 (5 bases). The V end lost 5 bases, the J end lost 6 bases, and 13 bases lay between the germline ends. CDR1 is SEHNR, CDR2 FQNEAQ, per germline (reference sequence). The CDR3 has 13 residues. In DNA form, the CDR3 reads TGTGCCAGCAGCCTGGGCGGGGGGAATGGCTACACCTTC. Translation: CASSLGGGNGYTF.

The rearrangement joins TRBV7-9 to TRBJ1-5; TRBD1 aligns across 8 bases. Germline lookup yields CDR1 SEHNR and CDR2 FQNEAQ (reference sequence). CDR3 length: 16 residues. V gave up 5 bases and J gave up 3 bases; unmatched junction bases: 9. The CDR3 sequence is CASSEFQGAFNQPQHF. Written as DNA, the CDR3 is TGTGCCAGCAGCGAATTCCAGGGGGCCTTCAATCAGCCCCAGCATTTT.

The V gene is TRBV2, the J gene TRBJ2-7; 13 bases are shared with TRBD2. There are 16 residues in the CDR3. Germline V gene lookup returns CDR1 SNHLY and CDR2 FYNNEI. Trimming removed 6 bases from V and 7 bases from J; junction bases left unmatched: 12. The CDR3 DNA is TGTGCCAGCAGAGACCCAACTAGCGGGAGGGAGCTGGAGCAGTACTTC. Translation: CASRDPTSGRELEQYF. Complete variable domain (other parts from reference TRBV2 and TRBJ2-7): EPEVTQTPSHQVTQMGQEVILRCVPISNHLYFYWYRQILGQKVEFLVSFYNNEISEKSEIFDDQFSVERPDGSNFTLKIRSTKLEDSAMYFCASRDPTSGRELEQYFGPGTRLTVT.

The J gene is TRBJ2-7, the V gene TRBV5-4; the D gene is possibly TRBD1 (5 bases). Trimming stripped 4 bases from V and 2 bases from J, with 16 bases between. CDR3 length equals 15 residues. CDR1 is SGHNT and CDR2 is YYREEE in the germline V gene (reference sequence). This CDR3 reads CASSHQGSRTYEQYF. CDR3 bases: TGTGCCAGCAGCCACCAGGGTAGTCGCACCTACGAGCAGTACTTC.

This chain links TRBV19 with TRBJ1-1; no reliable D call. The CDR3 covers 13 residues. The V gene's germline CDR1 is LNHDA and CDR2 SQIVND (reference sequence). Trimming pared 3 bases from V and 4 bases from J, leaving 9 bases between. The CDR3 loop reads CASSIGVGTEAFF. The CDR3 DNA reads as TGTGCCAGTAGTATCGGGGTCGGCACTGAAGCTTTCTTT.

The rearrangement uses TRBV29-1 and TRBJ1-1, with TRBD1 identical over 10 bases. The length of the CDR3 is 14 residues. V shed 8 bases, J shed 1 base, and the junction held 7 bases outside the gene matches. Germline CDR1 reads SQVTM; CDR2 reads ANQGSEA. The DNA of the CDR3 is TGCAGCTCGGGACAGGGGACAAGGAACACTGAAGCTTTCTTT. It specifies CSSGQGTRNTEAFF. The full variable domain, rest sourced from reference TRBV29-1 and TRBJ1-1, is SAVISQKPSRDICQRGTSLTIQCQVDSQVTMMFWYRQQPGQSLTLIATANQGSEATYESGFVIDKFPISRPNLTFSTLTVSNMSPEDSSIYLCSSGQGTRNTEAFFGQGTRLTVV.

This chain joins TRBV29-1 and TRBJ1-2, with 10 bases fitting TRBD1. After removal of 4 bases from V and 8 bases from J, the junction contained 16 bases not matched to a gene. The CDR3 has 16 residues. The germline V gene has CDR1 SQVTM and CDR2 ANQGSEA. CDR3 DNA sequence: TGCAGCGTTGTGTTTCTGTCCGGGACAGGGGCGCGGGGCTACACCTTC. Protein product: CSVVFLSGTGARGYTF.

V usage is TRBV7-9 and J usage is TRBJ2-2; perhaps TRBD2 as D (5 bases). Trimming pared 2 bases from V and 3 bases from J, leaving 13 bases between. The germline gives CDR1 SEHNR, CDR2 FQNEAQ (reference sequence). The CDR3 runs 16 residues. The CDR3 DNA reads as TGTGCCAGCAGCTTACCGGGCGTCGGGGACACCGGGGAGCTGTTTTTT. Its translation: CASSLPGVGDTGELFF. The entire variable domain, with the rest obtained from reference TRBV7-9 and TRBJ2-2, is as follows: DTGVSQNPRHKITKRGQNVTFRCDPISEHNRLYWYRQTLGQGPEFLTYFQNEAQLEKSRLLSDRFSAERPKGSFSTLEIQRTEQGDSAMYLCASSLPGVGDTGELFFGEGSRLTVL.

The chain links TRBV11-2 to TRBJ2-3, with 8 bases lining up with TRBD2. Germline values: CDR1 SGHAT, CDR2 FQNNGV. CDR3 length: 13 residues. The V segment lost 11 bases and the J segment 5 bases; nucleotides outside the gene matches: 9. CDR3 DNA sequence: TGTGCCGTTGCCGGGGGGGCTCAAGATACGCAGTATTTT. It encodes CAVAGGAQDTQYF.

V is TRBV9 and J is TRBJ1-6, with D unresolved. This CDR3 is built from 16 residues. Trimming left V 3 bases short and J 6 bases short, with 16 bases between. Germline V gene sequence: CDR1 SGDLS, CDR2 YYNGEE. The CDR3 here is CASSARWEGRNSPLHF. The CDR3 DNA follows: TGTGCCAGCAGCGCCCGGTGGGAGGGTCGTAATTCACCCCTCCACTTT.

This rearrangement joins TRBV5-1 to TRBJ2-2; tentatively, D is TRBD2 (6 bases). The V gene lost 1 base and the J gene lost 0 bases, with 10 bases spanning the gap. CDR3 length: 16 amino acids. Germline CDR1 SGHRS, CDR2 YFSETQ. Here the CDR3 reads CASSLSAGPNTGELFF. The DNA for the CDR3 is TGCGCCAGCAGCTTGTCGGCGGGGCCGAACACCGGGGAGCTGTTTTTT. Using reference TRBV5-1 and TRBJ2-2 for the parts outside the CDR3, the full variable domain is KAGVTQTPRYLIKTRGQQVTLSCSPISGHRSVSWYQQTPGQGLQFLFEYFSETQRNKGNFPGRFSGRQFSNSRSEMNVSTLELGDSALYLCASSLSAGPNTGELFFGEGSRLTVL.

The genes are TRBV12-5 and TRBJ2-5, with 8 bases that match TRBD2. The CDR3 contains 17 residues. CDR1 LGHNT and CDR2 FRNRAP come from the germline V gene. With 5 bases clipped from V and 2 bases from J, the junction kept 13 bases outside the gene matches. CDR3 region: CASGRGTASGLQETQYF. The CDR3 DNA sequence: TGTGCTAGTGGTCGGGGAACGGCTAGCGGGTTGCAAGAGACCCAGTACTTC.

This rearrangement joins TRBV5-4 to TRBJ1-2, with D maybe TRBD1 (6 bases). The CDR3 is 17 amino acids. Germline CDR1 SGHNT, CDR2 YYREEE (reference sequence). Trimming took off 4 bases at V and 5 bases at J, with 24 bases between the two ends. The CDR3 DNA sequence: TGTGCCAGCAGCCCCAAGGCTCTTACAGGGATCTTATATGGCTACACCTTC. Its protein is CASSPKALTGILYGYTF.

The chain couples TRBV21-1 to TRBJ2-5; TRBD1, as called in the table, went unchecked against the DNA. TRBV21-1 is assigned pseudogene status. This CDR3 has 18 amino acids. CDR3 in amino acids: CASSKDHPRVRFEETQYF. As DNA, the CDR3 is TGTGCCAGCAGCAAAGATCATCCCAGGGTGCGATTCGAAGAGACCCAGTACTTC.

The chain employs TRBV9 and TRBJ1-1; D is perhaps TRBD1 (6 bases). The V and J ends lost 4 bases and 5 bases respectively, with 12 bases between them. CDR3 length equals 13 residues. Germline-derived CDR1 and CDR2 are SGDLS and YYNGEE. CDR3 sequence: CASSPATGTEAFF. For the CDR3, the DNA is TGTGCCAGCAGCCCCGCGACAGGAACTGAAGCTTTCTTT. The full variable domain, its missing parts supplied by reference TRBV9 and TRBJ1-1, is DSGVTQTPKHLITATGQRVTLRCSPRSGDLSVYWYQQSLDQGLQFLIQYYNGEERAKGNILERFSAQQFPDLHSELNLSSLELGDSALYFCASSPATGTEAFFGQGTRLTVV.

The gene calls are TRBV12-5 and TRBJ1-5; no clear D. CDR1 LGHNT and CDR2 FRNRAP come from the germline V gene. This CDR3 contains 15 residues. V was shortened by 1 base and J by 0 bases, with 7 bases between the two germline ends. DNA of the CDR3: TGTGCTAGTGGTTTGGCGGAGGCTAGCAATCAGCCCCAGCATTTT. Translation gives CASGLAEASNQPQHF.

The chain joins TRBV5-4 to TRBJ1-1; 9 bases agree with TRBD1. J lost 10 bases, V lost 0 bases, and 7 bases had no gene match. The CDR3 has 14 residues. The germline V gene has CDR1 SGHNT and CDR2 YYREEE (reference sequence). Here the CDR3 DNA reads TGTGCCAGCAGCTTGGGAGGGACAGGGAGGGGAGCTTTCTTT. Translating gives CASSLGGTGRGAFF.